What follows are 19 T cell receptor beta chains derived from one specimen sequenced in a study of vaccination effects on CD4 cells after COVID-19. Their antigens remain unidentified. TCRdb keeps only in-frame clones here, not all; method: immunoSEQ multiplex PCR. The sample yields around 53,000 clones, 65% to 80% seen once. Using viral peptide pools, the ViraFEST assay grew out antigen-specific CD4+ T cells prior to sequencing. The culture ran for roughly ten days before CD4+ T cells were isolated. By PCR, the person was confirmed to have had SARS-CoV-2 infection between March and December 2020. Sample: CD4+ T cells from PBMCs cultured with HIV peptides, taken before COVID-19 vaccination. This sample's subset: HIV-1 Nef peptide pool negative control/reference culture. These TCRs come from a human donor who had a prior SARS-CoV-2 infection.

This chain uses TRBV11-2 with TRBJ2-5; either TRBD1 or TRBD2 may supply D (5 bases each). Trimming took 6 bases from V and 2 from J, leaving 10 bases between them. Looked up from germline, CDR1 is SGHAT and CDR2 is FQNNGV. The CDR3 has 13 amino acids. The DNA of the CDR3 is TGTGCCAGCAGACCGGGACCTCAAGAGACCCAGTACTTC. It codes for CASRPGPQETQYF.

A single count supports this clone. The chain couples TRBV27 to TRBJ1-5, with TRBD1 identical over 12 bases. Germline trimming cut 5 bases from V and 7 bases from J; bases unmatched to any gene: 6. Germline-derived CDR1 and CDR2 are MNHEY and SMNVEV (reference sequence). The CDR3 contains 15 residues. The CDR3 DNA sequence: TGTGCCAGCAGTCCCCGGGACAGGGGGCGCCAGCCCCAGCATTTT. This translates into CASSPRDRGRQPQHF.

This chain connects TRBV10-3 to TRBJ2-7; D uncertain. With 2 bases removed from V and 3 bases from J, the gap between germline ends came to 17 bases. Germline V gene sequence: CDR1 ENHRY, CDR2 SYGVKD. The CDR3 has 16 amino acids. The CDR3 loop reads CAISESLFELLYEQYF. CDR3 nucleotides: TGTGCCATCAGTGAGAGTCTTTTCGAGCTCCTCTACGAGCAGTACTTC.

This rearrangement joins TRBV18 to TRBJ1-1; no reliable D call. The V end was cut by 3 bases, the J end by 7 bases, with 15 bases between. Germline assignment: CDR1 KGHSH and CDR2 LQKENI. CDR3 size: 14 residues. CDR3 nucleotide sequence: TGTGCCAGCTCACCTTTGGTGACTGCTAATGAAGCTTTCTTT. It yields the protein CASSPLVTANEAFF. Full variable domain (outside the CDR3, taken from reference TRBV18 and TRBJ1-1): NAGVMQNPRHLVRRRGQEARLRCSPMKGHSHVYWYRQLPEEGLKFMVYLQKENIIDESGMPKERFSAEFPKEGPSILRIQQVVRGDSAAYFCASSPLVTANEAFFGQGTRLTVV.

V usage is TRBV6-6 and J usage is TRBJ2-1; D remains unclear. Trimming shortened V by 2 bases and J by 3 bases, and 11 bases separated the two germline ends. The CDR3 is 15 amino acids. Germline V lookup: CDR1 MNHNY, CDR2 SVGAGI (reference sequence). The CDR3 coding sequence is TGTGCCAGCAGTTACGGAACAGCTGACTACAATGAGCAGTTCTTC. Amino acids: CASSYGTADYNEQFF.

This sequence joins TRBV6-6 and TRBJ1-4, with TRBD1 identical over 10 bases. The CDR3 has 15 residues. Germline V gene data show CDR1 as MNHNY and CDR2 as SVGAGI (reference sequence). Trimming cost V 6 bases and J 8 bases; bases outside gene matches: 9. The CDR3, as DNA: TGTGCCAGCAGACCGACAGGGGGCTTGTTCGAAAAACTGTTTTTT. As protein: CASRPTGGLFEKLFF.

The chain employs TRBV7-3 and TRBJ2-2, with TRBD2 matching 9 bases. There are 18 residues in the CDR3. With V trimmed by 5 bases and J by 3 bases, 13 bases remained unmatched. Germline assignment: CDR1 SGHTA and CDR2 FQGTGA. CDR3 in amino acids: CASSPTLPLAGDTGELFF. In nucleotides, the CDR3 is TGTGCCAGCAGCCCGACCCTGCCCTTAGCGGGAGACACCGGGGAGCTGTTTTTT.

The V gene is TRBV5-1, the J gene TRBJ2-3; D call uncertain. The V and J ends lost 1 base and 6 bases respectively, with 15 bases between them. Per the germline V gene, CDR1 is SGHRS and CDR2 is YFSETQ. The CDR3 totals 15 residues. CDR3 in DNA: TGCGCCAGCAGCTTGAGGCAGGATGGAACGGATACGCAGTATTTT. It translates to CASSLRQDGTDTQYF.

V and J are TRBV7-6 and TRBJ2-5; D may be TRBD1 or TRBD2 (5 bases each). CDR1 SGHVS and CDR2 FNYEAQ come from the germline V gene. The V and J ends lost 2 bases and 5 bases respectively, with 15 bases between them. The CDR3 is 15 amino acids. The CDR3 DNA reads as TGTGCCAGCAGCTTAACGGTGCAGGGCGGGGAGACCCAGTACTTC. As protein: CASSLTVQGGETQYF.

The J gene is TRBJ2-7, the V gene TRBV6-4, with TRBD2 matching over 7 bases. Germline-derived CDR1 and CDR2 are MRHNA and SNTAGT. The CDR3 covers 15 residues. The V and J ends lost 5 bases and 2 bases, in that order; junction bases with no gene match: 9. The CDR3 nucleotides read TGTGCCAGCAGTCCCGGGGCTAGCGGTACCTACGAGCAGTACTTC. This translates into CASSPGASGTYEQYF.

The chain carries TRBV6-5 and TRBJ1-1; D is unresolved. V gave up 7 bases and J gave up 3 bases, with 12 bases separating them. This CDR3 region has 13 residues. CDR1 MNHEY and CDR2 SVGAGI come from the germline V gene. The DNA of the CDR3 is TGTGCCAGCACGTACTCCGTAGACACTGAAGCTTTCTTT. Amino acid sequence: CASTYSVDTEAFF.

Turning to this clone: A read error may account for a junction end that differs from germline. This sequence joins TRBV7-7 and TRBJ2-6; D unclear. The CDR3 extends over 15 amino acids. Per the germline V gene, CDR1 is SSHAT and CDR2 is FNYEAQ (reference sequence). The CDR3 nucleotides are TGTGCTAGCAGCTTAGCCGGAACTGGGGCCAACGTCCTGACTTTC. Translation gives CASSLAGTGANVLTF. Combining the CDR3 with reference TRBV7-7 and TRBJ2-6 gives the whole variable domain GAGVSQSPRYKVTKRGQDVTLRCDPISSHATLYWYQQALGQGPEFLTYFNYEAQPDKSGLPSDRFSAERPEGSISTLTIQRTEQRDSAMYRCASSLAGTGANVLTFGAGSRLTVL.

This clone was picked up a small number of times. The chain employs TRBV27 and TRBJ2-1, with 9 positions matching TRBD1. With V trimmed by 5 bases and J by 5 bases, 7 bases remained unmatched. Germline V gene data show CDR1 as MNHEY and CDR2 as SMNVEV (reference sequence). The CDR3 loop spans 15 amino acids. DNA for the CDR3: TGTGCCAGCAGTGTCGGACAGGGGTTCGACAATGAGCAGTTCTTC. Protein: CASSVGQGFDNEQFF.

The chain has TRBV4-3 and TRBJ2-3; 8 bases line up with TRBD2. CDR1 LGHNA and CDR2 YSLEER come from the germline V gene. The CDR3 is made up of 16 amino acids. V lost 4 bases, J lost 6 bases, and 12 bases stayed unmatched. CDR3 DNA sequence: TGCGCCAGCAGCCCGCAGATAGCGGGACTGAAGGATACGCAGTATTTT. Protein: CASSPQIAGLKDTQYF.

The chain has TRBV10-3 and TRBJ2-3; weak D call: TRBD1 (5 bases). Looked up from germline, CDR1 is ENHRY and CDR2 is SYGVKD. CDR3 length equals 17 residues. The germline V and J ends were trimmed by 3 bases and 4 bases, with 20 bases remaining between them. CDR3 in amino acids: CAISDPGRGIAPDTQYF. The DNA of the CDR3 is TGTGCCATCAGTGACCCTGGTAGGGGCATAGCCCCAGATACGCAGTATTTT.

This chain joins TRBV5-4 and TRBJ1-5; possibly TRBD1 for D (6 bases). V gave up 3 bases and J gave up 5 bases, with 15 bases separating them. CDR1 SGHNT and CDR2 YYREEE come from the germline V gene (reference sequence). This CDR3 contains 15 residues. CDR3 loop: CASSSTPGQYQPQHF. CDR3 in DNA: TGTGCCAGCAGCTCAACCCCGGGACAATATCAGCCCCAGCATTTT.

This clone was detected once. This chain uses TRBV28 with TRBJ2-1; TRBD1 agrees at 9 bases. CDR1 MDHEN and CDR2 SYDVKM come from the germline V gene. Germline trimming cut 5 bases from V and 3 bases from J; bases unmatched to any gene: 14. This CDR3 has 18 amino acids. CDR3 residues: CASSVPGGTGTLYNEQFF. CDR3 coding DNA: TGTGCCAGCAGTGTACCCGGGGGGACAGGGACACTCTACAATGAGCAGTTCTTC.

J is TRBJ1-2 and V is TRBV7-8; D remains unclear. Trimming took off 5 bases at V and 2 bases at J, with 21 bases between the two ends. CDR3 length equals 17 residues. The germline V gene encodes CDR1 SGHVS and CDR2 FQNEAQ. This CDR3 reads CASSPRRGLSGNYGYTF. As DNA, the CDR3 is TGTGCCAGCAGCCCCCGACGGGGATTGAGTGGGAACTATGGCTACACCTTC.

V usage is TRBV18 and J usage is TRBJ2-3; D uncertain. V lost 2 bases and J 2 bases, leaving 8 bases between the germline ends. The CDR3 runs 14 residues. Per the germline V gene, CDR1 is KGHSH and CDR2 is LQKENI. For the CDR3, the DNA is TGTGCCAGCTCACCAACGGCGGACACAGATACGCAGTATTTT. Translation gives CASSPTADTDTQYF.